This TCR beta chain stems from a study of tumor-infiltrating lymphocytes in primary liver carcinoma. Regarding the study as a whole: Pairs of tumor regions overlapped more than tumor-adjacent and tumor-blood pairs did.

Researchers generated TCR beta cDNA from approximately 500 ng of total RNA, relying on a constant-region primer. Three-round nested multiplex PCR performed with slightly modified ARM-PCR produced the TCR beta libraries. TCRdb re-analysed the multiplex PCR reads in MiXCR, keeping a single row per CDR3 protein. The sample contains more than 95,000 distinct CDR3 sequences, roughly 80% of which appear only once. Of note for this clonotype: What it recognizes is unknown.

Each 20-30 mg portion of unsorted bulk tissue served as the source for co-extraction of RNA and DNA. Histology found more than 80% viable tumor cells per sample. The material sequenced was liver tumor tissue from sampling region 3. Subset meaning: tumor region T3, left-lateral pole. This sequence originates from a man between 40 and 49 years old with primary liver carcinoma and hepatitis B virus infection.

The CDR3 DNA follows: TGTGCCAGCAAGGTTAGGGGGGGCAATCAGCCCCAGCATTTT. The encoded protein is CASKVRGGNQPQHF. The chain uses TRBV6-2 or TRBV6-3 and TRBJ1-5; D may be TRBD1 (6 bases). Germline CDR1 is MNHEY and CDR2 is SVGEGT. Deletions cut 7 bases from V and 2 bases from J, with 12 bases between. The CDR3 has 14 residues.